The sequence of this T cell receptor beta chain was determined in a study of blood T cell repertoires in COVID-19. Study at large: Sites across the United States, Italy and Spain contributed samples from acute and convalescent COVID-19. T cells, B-cell-depleted T cells, or PBMCs supplied cDNA or gDNA.

The CDR3 sequence is 13 residues long. The germline CDR1 and CDR2 sequences are MNHEY and SMNVEV (reference sequence). V lost 4 bases and J 6 bases, leaving 7 bases between the germline ends. In the original processing: Quantification of nucleated cells was approximated via reference gene primer amplification. Using immunoSEQ multiplex PCR, the repertoire was profiled, and TCRdb retains in-frame clones only, with some absent. The DNA gave D and trimming, while V, J and clone size come from that table. This table holds tens of thousands of clones, roughly 85% found once. This clonotype originated in a human donor in a cohort sampled during active COVID-19. Material for sequencing was peripheral blood. J is TRBJ1-6 and V is TRBV27; D is undetermined. CDR3: CASSYRSNSPLHF. The CDR3 bases are TGTGCCAGCAGTTATCGTAGTAATTCACCCCTCCACTTT.